These 5 T cell receptor beta chains were sequenced from one sample in a study of CD8+CD57+ T cells in acquired aplastic anemia. Patients sequenced had flow cytometry evidence of CD8+CD57+ cell expansion. Both TCR beta VDJ combination and CDR3 sequence profiling were carried out. Genomic DNA was the template for this profiling. TCRdb used MiXCR to reprocess the reads, holding one entry per CDR3 protein. The repertoire consists of 160,000 or so distinct CDR3 sequences, with 40% to 55% occurring once and the leading ten covering about 2.6%. Sequences were obtained from sorted CD4+, CD8+, or CD8+CD57+ T cells (not recorded which) from PBMCs. These TCRs come from a human donor with aplastic anemia.

The chain joins TRBV5-1 to TRBJ1-1; perhaps TRBD1 as D (5 bases). This CDR3 spans 14 amino acids. The V gene's germline CDR1 is SGHRS and CDR2 YFSETQ. The V gene lost 4 bases and the J gene lost 1 base, with 11 bases spanning the gap. CDR3 nucleotides: TGCGCCAGCAGCATGGATACAGGGAACACTGAAGCTTTCTTT. It yields the protein CASSMDTGNTEAFF.

Note on this clonotype: In this CDR3 the conserved last residue, phenylalanine or tryptophan, is missing, so a read error is likely. The chain couples TRBV4-1 to TRBJ2-1; 7 bases line up with TRBD2. Trimming removed 4 bases from V and 6 bases from J; junction bases left unmatched: 3. This CDR3 region has 13 residues. Germline V gene sequence: CDR1 MGHRA, CDR2 YSYEKL. This CDR3 is CASSLLARNEQFL. CDR3 sequence (DNA): TGCGCCAGCAGCCTACTAGCGCGCAATGAGCAGTTCCTC.

This chain connects TRBV9 to TRBJ2-5; 7 positions agree with TRBD1. Trimming cost V 3 bases and J 1 base; bases outside gene matches: 3. The germline V gene has CDR1 SGDLS and CDR2 YYNGEE. CDR3 length: 14 residues. CDR3 amino acids: CASSAGTVQETQYF. Here the CDR3 DNA reads TGTGCCAGCAGCGCCGGGACAGTCCAAGAGACCCAGTACTTC.

This clonotype was counted only a few times. CDR3: CASSYKVNTGELFF. CDR3 coding DNA: TGTGCCAGCAGTTACAAAGTTAACACCGGGGAGCTGTTTTTT. This chain uses TRBV6-6 with TRBJ2-2; no clear D gene. The germline V gene encodes CDR1 MNHNY and CDR2 SVGAGI (reference sequence). V was clipped by 2 bases and J by 2 bases, with 6 bases between them. The CDR3 extends over 14 amino acids.

In its sample, this clonotype was seen a few times. This chain links TRBV11-1 with TRBJ1-6; D is uncertain. V was cut by 4 bases and J by 0 bases, with 16 bases left in between. The CDR3 consists of 18 residues. CDR1 and CDR2 from the germline V gene are SGHAT and FQDESV (reference sequence). CDR3 nucleotide sequence: TGTGCCAGCAGCTCCCCAAGGGTAGAAACCTCCTATAATTCACCCCTCCACTTT. Residues: CASSSPRVETSYNSPLHF.